This T cell receptor (beta chain) originates from a study of T cells in Graves' hyperthyroidism and ophthalmopathy. Template material for amplifying TCR beta CDR3 regions consisted of RNA transcripts. Researchers ran a first-round RT-PCR on the TCR CDR3 using the HTBI primer set. TCRdb re-called the multiplex PCR reads with MiXCR, one entry per CDR3 protein. The profile shows about 200,000 distinct CDR3 sequences, about 17% of them singletons. Those patients with uncontrolled infection, other autoimmune disease, pregnancy or lactation were excluded. CDR1 and CDR2 (germline): MNHNS, SASEGT. CDR3 size: 14 residues. V dropped 1 base and J dropped 5 bases, with 6 bases sitting between them.

The chain recombines TRBV6-1 with TRBJ1-6; D uncertain. The receptor was derived from a woman aged 45-60 years with Graves' hyperthyroidism. Source material: blood. CDR3 sequence reads: CASSEVQNNSPLHF. The CDR3 DNA reads TGTGCCAGCAGTGAAGTGCAGAATAATTCACCCCTCCACTTT.